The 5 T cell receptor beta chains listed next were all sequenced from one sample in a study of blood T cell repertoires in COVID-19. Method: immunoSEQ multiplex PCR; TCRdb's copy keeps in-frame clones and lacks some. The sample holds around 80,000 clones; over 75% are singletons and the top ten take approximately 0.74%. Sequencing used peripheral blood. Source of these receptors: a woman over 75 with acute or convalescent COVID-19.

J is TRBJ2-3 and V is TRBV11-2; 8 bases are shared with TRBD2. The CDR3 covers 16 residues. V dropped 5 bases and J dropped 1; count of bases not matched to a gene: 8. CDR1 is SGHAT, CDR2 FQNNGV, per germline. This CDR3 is CASSLGGGGRTDTQYF. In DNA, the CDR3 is TGTGCCAGCAGCCTAGGCGGCGGGGGGCGCACAGATACGCAGTATTTT.

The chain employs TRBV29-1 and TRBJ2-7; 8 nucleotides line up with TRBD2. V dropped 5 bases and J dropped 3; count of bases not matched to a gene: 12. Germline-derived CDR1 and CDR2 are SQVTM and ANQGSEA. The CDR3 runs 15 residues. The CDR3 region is CSVSLPGGLDYEQYF. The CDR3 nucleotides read TGCAGCGTTTCCTTACCGGGGGGGTTAGACTACGAGCAGTACTTC.

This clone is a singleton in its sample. DNA of the CDR3: TGTGCCAGCGGCCTCGGCGGGGGAAATGAGCAGTTCTTC. It encodes CASGLGGGNEQFF. This chain uses TRBV7-2 with TRBJ2-1; 7 bases fit TRBD2. Germline-derived CDR1 and CDR2 are SGHTA and FQGNSA. CDR3 length: 13 amino acids. The V segment lost 8 bases and the J segment 7 bases; nucleotides outside the gene matches: 8.

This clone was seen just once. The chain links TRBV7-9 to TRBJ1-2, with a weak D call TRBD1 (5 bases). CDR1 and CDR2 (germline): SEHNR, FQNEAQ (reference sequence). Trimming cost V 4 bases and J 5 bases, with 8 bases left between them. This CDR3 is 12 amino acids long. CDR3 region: CASSSRQYGYTF. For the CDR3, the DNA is TGTGCCAGCAGCTCAAGACAGTATGGCTACACCTTC.

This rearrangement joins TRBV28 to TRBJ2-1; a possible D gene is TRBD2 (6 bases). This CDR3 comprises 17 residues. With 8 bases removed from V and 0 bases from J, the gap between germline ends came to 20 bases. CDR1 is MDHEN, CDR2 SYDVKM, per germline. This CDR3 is CASPSGLAPHSYNEQFF. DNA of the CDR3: TGTGCCAGCCCATCCGGGCTAGCGCCCCACTCCTACAATGAGCAGTTCTTC. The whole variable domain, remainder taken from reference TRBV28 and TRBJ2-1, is DVKVTQSSRYLVKRTGEKVFLECVQDMDHENMFWYRQDPGLGLRLIYFSYDVKMKEKGDIPEGYSVSREKKERFSLILESASTNQTSMYLCASPSGLAPHSYNEQFFGPGTRLTVL.